One sample yielded the 27 T cell receptor beta chains listed below, sequenced in a study of blood T cells in healthy people across ages. A second 7 to 11 cycle PCR used barcoded and J-beta primers. TCRdb passed the 5' RACE reads through MiXCR, listing each CDR3 protein once. The repertoire has more than 650,000 distinct CDR3 sequences, about a fifth of them found once; the top ten carry 22%. Sequencing was carried out using blood. The source of these receptors is a man aged 65 to 85 in good health.

In its sample, this clonotype was seen a few times. The CDR3 DNA reads as TGTGCCAGCAGCCAGGTGGCTAGTGCCCCCTACAATGAGCAGTTCTTC. Translated, it gives CASSQVASAPYNEQFF. The V call is TRBV3-1, the J call TRBJ2-1; D gene ambiguous. The V and J ends lost 3 bases and 2 bases respectively, with 14 bases between them. Germline CDR1 reads LGHDT; CDR2 reads YNNKEL (reference sequence). The CDR3 is 16 amino acids.

The rearrangement joins TRBV24-1 to TRBJ2-3; maybe TRBD2 (6 bases). The V gene lost 9 bases and the J gene lost 2 bases, with 14 bases spanning the gap. The CDR3 is 14 residues long. The germline V gene encodes CDR1 KGHDR and CDR2 SFDVKD. CDR3 amino acids: CATSGRRVTDTQYF. DNA of the CDR3: TGTGCCACCTCGGGGAGGCGGGTCACAGATACGCAGTATTTT.

This clonotype was counted a few times. The J gene is TRBJ2-2, the V gene TRBV10-3; D is uncertain. V was cut by 2 bases and J by 3 bases, with 4 bases left in between. The CDR3 is 13 residues long. Germline CDR1 and CDR2: ENHRY and SYGVKD. The CDR3 DNA sequence: TGTGCCATCAGTGAGATCCACACCGGGGAGCTGTTTTTT. Amino acid sequence: CAISEIHTGELFF.

This clonotype was counted only a few times. V is TRBV20-1 and J is TRBJ2-3, with D maybe TRBD1 (5 bases). Trimming removed 8 bases at V and 2 bases at J, with 17 bases between. Germline CDR1 reads DFQATT; CDR2 reads SNEGSKA (reference sequence). The CDR3 has 14 amino acids. The CDR3 DNA follows: TGCAGTACAATTAGGGGATATGTCACAGATACGCAGTATTTT. Translating gives CSTIRGYVTDTQYF.

Only a few counts were recorded for this clonotype. The CDR3 DNA follows: TGTGCCAGCAGTTTATATCGGGGAATGCGCACAGATACGCAGTATTTT. Amino acid sequence: CASSLYRGMRTDTQYF. This chain links TRBV12-3 or TRBV12-4 with TRBJ2-3, with a weak D call TRBD2 (5 bases). The CDR3 has 16 amino acids. V was clipped by 2 bases and J by 1 base, with 13 bases between them.

The sample holds many counts of this clonotype. V usage is TRBV3-1 and J usage is TRBJ2-1; D remains ambiguous. Germline CDR1 LGHDT, CDR2 YNNKEL (reference sequence). CDR3 length: 16 residues. V lost 2 bases to trimming and J lost 3 bases, with 14 bases between them. This CDR3 reads CASSQRDFPLYNEQFF. CDR3 nucleotides: TGTGCCAGCAGCCAACGTGACTTCCCCCTCTACAATGAGCAGTTCTTC.

This clonotype was found a few times. This sequence joins TRBV7-6 and TRBJ1-2; D is ambiguous. The V end lost 1 base, the J end lost 4 bases, and 7 bases lay between the germline ends. The CDR3 sequence is 13 residues long. Per germline, CDR1 SGHVS and CDR2 FNYEAQ. For the CDR3, the DNA is TGTGCCAGCAGCTTAGGGTCTCGCTATGGCTACACCTTC. The encoded protein is CASSLGSRYGYTF.

This clonotype was seen repeatedly, ten times or more. The chain combines TRBV6-2 or TRBV6-3 with TRBJ2-1, with 9 bases aligning to TRBD2. The CDR3 runs 13 residues. Germline values: CDR1 MNHEY, CDR2 SVGEGT. J was trimmed by 4 bases and V by 7 bases; bases with no gene match: 2. The DNA of the CDR3 is TGTGCCAGCACTGGACTAGCGTACAATGAGCAGTTCTTC. Translating it yields CASTGLAYNEQFF.

This rearrangement joins TRBV28 to TRBJ2-1; D remains unclear. The CDR3 totals 11 residues. Germline V gene lookup returns CDR1 MDHEN and CDR2 SYDVKM. The germline V and J ends were trimmed by 6 bases and 6 bases, with 6 bases remaining between them. The CDR3 reads CASRRRNEQFF. CDR3 DNA: TGTGCCAGCAGGAGGCGCAATGAGCAGTTCTTC. Supplemented by reference TRBV28 and TRBJ2-1, the full variable domain reads DVKVTQSSRYLVKRTGEKVFLECVQDMDHENMFWYRQDPGLGLRLIYFSYDVKMKEKGDIPEGYSVSREKKERFSLILESASTNQTSMYLCASRRRNEQFFGPGTRLTVL.

This clonotype was observed a handful of times. This may arise from a read error, as a much more abundant clone is one base away. The chain has TRBV10-3 and TRBJ2-7; D is unresolved. From germline, CDR1 is ENHRY and CDR2 SYGVKD. The CDR3 has 12 amino acids. The CDR3 sequence: CAIGEADYEQYF. DNA of the CDR3: TGTGCCATCGGTGAGGCAGATTACGAGCAGTACTTC.

The table lists this clonotype with a few counts. V gene TRBV5-1 combines with J gene TRBJ2-3, with D unclear. The V gene lost 0 bases and the J gene lost 5 bases, with 16 bases spanning the gap. The CDR3 totals 16 residues. The V gene's germline CDR1 is SGHRS and CDR2 YFSETQ. The CDR3 coding sequence is TGCGCCAGCAGCTTGGAAGGCTCCTCGTTTGTAGATACGCAGTATTTT. Its translation is CASSLEGSSFVDTQYF.

The V and J genes are TRBV20-1 and TRBJ1-2; no reliable D call. Germline V CDR1 and CDR2: DFQATT, SNEGSKA (reference sequence). Trimming stripped 5 bases from V and 10 bases from J, with 14 bases between. The CDR3 sequence is 11 residues long. CDR3 amino acids: CSAAKSGVYTF. In DNA form, the CDR3 reads TGCAGTGCTGCCAAGTCGGGTGTCTACACCTTC.

The genes are TRBV6-1 and TRBJ2-3; the match to TRBD2 covers 8 bases. The CDR3 extends over 18 amino acids. Germline V gene data show CDR1 as MNHNS and CDR2 as SASEGT. V dropped 7 bases and J dropped 5; count of bases not matched to a gene: 20. CDR3 bases: TGTGCCAGCATCCGAGATCGGTGGGGGCGGGGGGCCGGAGATACGCAGTATTTT. It specifies CASIRDRWGRGAGDTQYF.

The CDR3 DNA reads TGCGCCGGCAGCCAAGATAATGGTGGAGCCTACGAGCAGTACGTC. Protein product: CAGSQDNGGAYEQYV. The chain recombines TRBV4-1 with TRBJ2-1; D uncertain. The J call may be wrong; the DNA end is better matched by TRBJ2-7. There are 15 residues in the CDR3. The V gene's germline CDR1 is MGHRA and CDR2 YSYEKL.

The genes are TRBV11-2 and TRBJ1-1, with D perhaps matching TRBD1 (5 bases). Germline loops: CDR1 SGHAT, CDR2 FQNNGV. This CDR3 has 15 amino acids. V gave up 5 bases and J gave up 4 bases, with 17 bases separating them. CDR3: CASSLVGGDTTEAFF. Here the CDR3 DNA reads TGTGCCAGCAGCCTAGTGGGGGGGGATACCACTGAAGCTTTCTTT.

The J gene is TRBJ2-3, the V gene TRBV27; D ambiguous. This CDR3 spans 17 amino acids. The germline V and J ends were trimmed by 2 bases and 0 bases, with 15 bases remaining between them. Germline CDR1 and CDR2: MNHEY and SMNVEV (reference sequence). DNA for the CDR3: TGTGCCAGCAGTTTAATCCCCGAACGTGCTAGCACAGATACGCAGTATTTT. Its protein is CASSLIPERASTDTQYF.

This clonotype was recorded a few times. V gene TRBV29-1 combines with J gene TRBJ1-1, with D perhaps matching TRBD1 (6 bases). This CDR3 is 13 amino acids long. Germline V gene sequence: CDR1 SQVTM, CDR2 ANQGSEA. The V end was cut by 5 bases, the J end by 1 base, with 11 bases between. The CDR3 loop is CSVSTGTNTEAFF. The CDR3 nucleotides are TGCAGCGTTTCGACAGGAACGAACACTGAAGCTTTCTTT. Full variable domain (rest looked up from reference TRBV29-1 and TRBJ1-1): SAVISQKPSRDICQRGTSLTIQCQVDSQVTMMFWYRQQPGQSLTLIATANQGSEATYESGFVIDKFPISRPNLTFSTLTVSNMSPEDSSIYLCSVSTGTNTEAFFGQGTRLTVV.

This clonotype was found a few times. The V and J genes are TRBV5-1 and TRBJ2-5; 11 positions match TRBD2. The V gene end was trimmed by 4 bases and the J gene end by 4 bases; junction bases not matched to a gene: 12. CDR3 size: 17 residues. Germline-derived CDR1 and CDR2 are SGHRS and YFSETQ. The CDR3 DNA follows: TGCGCCAGCAGCCGTTCAGTAGCGGGGGGGAGAGGAGAGACCCAGTACTTC. Translating gives CASSRSVAGGRGETQYF.

The CDR3 coding sequence is TGTGCCATCACCGGTGGCGAGGGCCTTTACTATGGCTACACCTTC. Its protein product is CAITGGEGLYYGYTF. The V gene is TRBV10-3, the J gene TRBJ1-2, with D uncertain. The germline V and J ends were trimmed by 7 bases and 3 bases, with 18 bases remaining between them. CDR1 is ENHRY and CDR2 is SYGVKD in the germline V gene. CDR3 size: 15 residues.

The chain couples TRBV5-1 to TRBJ1-4; D is perhaps TRBD1 (6 bases). Germline V CDR1 and CDR2: SGHRS, YFSETQ. This CDR3 comprises 16 residues. Between the trimmed V and J ends, which lost 2 bases and 7 bases, there was a span of 18 bases. The CDR3 is CASSFLGRGEGEKLFF. CDR3 nucleotide sequence: TGCGCCAGCAGCTTTCTGGGCAGGGGAGAAGGTGAAAAACTGTTTTTT.

As concerns this clonotype: An end of the junction does not agree with germline; a read error may underlie this. The V call is TRBV7-2, the J call TRBJ2-7; the D is unclear. The CDR3 contains 13 residues. From germline, CDR1 is SGHTA and CDR2 FQGNSA. DNA for the CDR3: TGTGCCGGCAGCTTAGGGAAGTCCTACGAGCAGTACTTC. Translated, it gives CAGSLGKSYEQYF. The full variable domain, with the rest looked up from reference TRBV7-2 and TRBJ2-7, is GAGVSQSPSNKVTEKGKDVELRCDPISGHTALYWYRQSLGQGLEFLIYFQGNSAPDKSGLPSDRFSAERTGGSVSTLTIQRTQQEDSAVYLCAGSLGKSYEQYFGPGTRLTVT.

This clonotype was counted many times. The CDR3 DNA sequence: TGTGCCACCAGTGGACAGGGACCTCAAGAGACCCAGTACTTC. Translation gives CATSGQGPQETQYF. The chain carries TRBV24-1 and TRBJ2-5; TRBD1 aligns across 7 bases. This CDR3 is 14 amino acids long. From germline, CDR1 is KGHDR and CDR2 SFDVKD. V trimming: 5 bases; J trimming: 2 bases; junction bases outside the gene matches: 4.

In its sample, this clonotype was seen a few times. The rearrangement uses TRBV9 and TRBJ2-2; the D gene is possibly TRBD1 (6 bases). V dropped 5 bases and J dropped 0 bases, with 11 bases sitting between them. This CDR3 region has 15 residues. The V gene's germline CDR1 is SGDLS and CDR2 YYNGEE. CDR3 coding DNA: TGTGCCAGCAGGGCCGGGACAACGAACACCGGGGAGCTGTTTTTT. It codes for CASRAGTTNTGELFF. The complete variable domain, with remaining parts taken from reference TRBV9 and TRBJ2-2, reads DSGVTQTPKHLITATGQRVTLRCSPRSGDLSVYWYQQSLDQGLQFLIQYYNGEERAKGNILERFSAQQFPDLHSELNLSSLELGDSALYFCASRAGTTNTGELFFGEGSRLTVL.

Details on this clonotype: The junction departs from the called germline gene at one end, perhaps through a read error. The chain uses TRBV12-5 and TRBJ2-7; D not resolved. Germline CDR1 is LGHNT and CDR2 is FRNRAP. The length of the CDR3 is 15 residues. The CDR3 spells CASGLGRSSSYEQHF. DNA for the CDR3: TGTGCTAGTGGTTTGGGACGGTCGAGCTCCTACGAGCAGCACTTC.

This rearrangement joins TRBV6-1 to TRBJ2-1; 13 bases align to TRBD2. From germline, CDR1 is MNHNS and CDR2 SASEGT. This CDR3 is built from 17 residues. The trim removed 6 bases at V and 7 bases at J, leaving 12 bases unmatched. CDR3 DNA: TGTGCCAGCAGCTCTGAACCGGGACTAGCGGGGAGGAATGAGCAGTTCTTC. As protein: CASSSEPGLAGRNEQFF.

This clonotype was counted only a few times. The rearrangement links TRBV5-1 to TRBJ2-3, with 12 bases lining up with TRBD2. Germline CDR1 is SGHRS and CDR2 is YFSETQ. The CDR3 contains 16 residues. V dropped 5 bases and J dropped 4; count of bases not matched to a gene: 8. The DNA of the CDR3 is TGCGCCAGCAGGTGGACTAGCGGGGTCCCGGCAGATACGCAGTATTTT. It translates to CASRWTSGVPADTQYF.

In DNA form, the CDR3 reads TGCGCCAGCAGCTTGGGGGCGGCGACTAGCGGGAAGACCGGGGAGCTGTTTTTT. Translation: CASSLGAATSGKTGELFF. This chain connects TRBV5-1 to TRBJ2-2; 11 bases line up with TRBD2. In germline, CDR1 is SGHRS, CDR2 YFSETQ. J was trimmed by 5 bases and V by 0 bases; bases with no gene match: 9. CDR3 length: 18 amino acids. The variable domain in full, with the rest retrieved from reference TRBV5-1 and TRBJ2-2, is KAGVTQTPRYLIKTRGQQVTLSCSPISGHRSVSWYQQTPGQGLQFLFEYFSETQRNKGNFPGRFSGRQFSNSRSEMNVSTLELGDSALYLCASSLGAATSGKTGELFFGEGSRLTVL.